Listed below are T cell receptor beta chains from one sample, sequenced in a study of OX40 agonist ivuxolimab in advanced cancers. Only in-frame clones appear in the TCRdb table, and some are missing; sequencing was by immunoSEQ multiplex PCR. The table records 76,000 or so clones, 80% to 90% of them present only once. The sample was CD4+ or CD8+ T cells sorted from blood, taken in a trial of the OX40 agonist ivuxolimab. Source of these receptors: an adult with an advanced solid tumor such as melanoma, head and neck, liver or kidney cancer. The CDR3 runs from the conserved cysteine through the conserved F or W. Each record gives: D gene, clone size, V gene, J gene, CDR3 length, CDR3 protein, CDR3 DNA. D genes are given only for firm matches. Rows give clone size only sometimes, using once, few, many, or a class for an expanded clone.

TRBD1,.,TRBV6-6,TRBJ1-1,16,CASSYSQGASGTEAFF,TGTGCCAGCAGTTACTCCCAGGGGGCATCGGGCACTGAAGCTTTCTTT
TRBD2,once,TRBV2,TRBJ2-7,14,CASNIAGVSYEQYF,TGTGCCAGCAACATAGCGGGGGTAAGCTACGAGCAGTACTTC
.,once,TRBV14,TRBJ1-1,13,CASSPRGPSAAFF,TGTGCCAGCAGCCCCAGGGGCCCGAGTGCGGCTTTCTTT
.,.,TRBV11-2,TRBJ2-1,17,CASSHYRGKLAGDEQFF,TGTGCCAGCAGCCATTACAGGGGTAAGCTAGCGGGTGATGAGCAGTTCTTC
.,.,TRBV2,TRBJ2-2,15,CASTRQATNTGELFF,TGTGCCAGCACCCGACAGGCAACGAACACCGGGGAGCTGTTTTTT
.,.,TRBV5-4,TRBJ1-4,16,CASSLYLGQGGEKLFF,TGTGCCAGCAGCTTGTATTTGGGACAAGGCGGTGAAAAACTGTTTTTT
.,.,TRBV9,TRBJ1-1,16,CASSVGGFGMNTEAFF,TGTGCCAGCAGCGTAGGGGGGTTCGGGATGAACACTGAAGCTTTCTTT
.,.,TRBV6-6,TRBJ2-7,13,CASTRGLSYEQYF,TGTGCCAGCACCAGGGGCCTATCCTACGAGCAGTACTTC
TRBD1,.,TRBV7-2,TRBJ1-5,16,CASSPGQGRGGQPQHF,TGTGCCAGCAGCCCCGGACAGGGGAGGGGCGGTCAGCCCCAGCATTTT
.,.,TRBV7-9,TRBJ1-1,15,CASSGGVQKNTEAFF,TGTGCCAGCAGCGGGGGGGTACAGAAGAACACTGAAGCTTTCTTT
.,.,TRBV6-5,TRBJ2-7,13,CASSYLGSGEPNF,TGTGCCAGCAGTTACTTGGGGAGCGGAGAACCTAACTTC
.,.,TRBV6-6,TRBJ2-5,12,CASSYAQETQYF,TGTGCCAGCAGTTACGCCCAAGAGACCCAGTACTTC
TRBD2,few,TRBV7-2,TRBJ2-1,15,CASSTPSGAFNEQFF,TGTGCCAGCAGCACCCCTAGCGGGGCGTTCAATGAGCAGTTCTTC
TRBD2,.,TRBV4-1,TRBJ2-2,18,CASSHQGTSGSGAGELFF,TGCGCCAGCAGCCATCAAGGGACTAGCGGGAGCGGGGCCGGGGAGCTGTTTTTT
TRBD2,.,TRBV29-1,TRBJ2-1,15,CSVVISGDLRNEQFF,TGCAGCGTTGTAATTAGCGGGGATCTACGGAATGAGCAGTTCTTC
.,once,TRBV6-5,TRBJ1-1,13,CASSYGRATEAFF,TGTGCCAGCAGTTACGGTCGGGCCACTGAAGCTTTCTTT
.,.,TRBV30,TRBJ1-2,13,CAWSGSGPYGYTF,TGTGCCTGGAGTGGTTCTGGCCCTTACGGCTACACCTTC
.,.,TRBV10-3,TRBJ2-5,12,CATKDVQETQYF,TGTGCCACCAAAGACGTCCAAGAGACCCAGTACTTC
.,.,TRBV19,TRBJ1-2,16,CASSAGGSGVNYGYTF,TGTGCCAGTAGTGCGGGGGGATCTGGAGTTAACTATGGCTACACCTTC
.,.,TRBV6-5,TRBJ2-7,15,CASGLGGRGPGEQYF,TGTGCCAGCGGGCTTGGAGGACGGGGACCGGGCGAGCAGTACTTC
TRBD2,once,TRBV5-6,TRBJ2-1,19,CASSLLPSGDVSSYNEQFF,TGTGCCAGCAGCTTGCTGCCTAGCGGGGACGTATCCTCCTACAATGAGCAGTTCTTC
.,.,TRBV27,TRBJ1-4,14,CASSLSSYNEKLFF,TGTGCCAGCAGTTTATCCAGTTATAATGAAAAACTGTTTTTT
TRBD1,.,TRBV5-8,TRBJ1-4,14,CASSQGQGYEKLFF,TGTGCCAGCAGCCAGGGACAGGGCTATGAAAAACTGTTTTTT
TRBD1,.,TRBV28,TRBJ2-7,14,CASSRDRGAYEQYF,TGTGCCAGCAGCCGGGACAGGGGTGCCTACGAGCAGTACTTC
.,once,TRBV12-5,TRBJ1-2,15,CASGYQQLSNGGYTF,TGTGCTAGTGGTTATCAACAGCTCTCGAACGGTGGCTACACCTTC
.,few,TRBV4-1,TRBJ2-4,15,CASSQDRDSLNIQYF,TGCGCCAGCAGCCAAGATCGGGACTCCCTGAACATTCAGTACTTC
.,.,TRBV5-1,TRBJ2-7,16,CASSLGAGQSSYEQYF,TGCGCCAGCAGCTTGGGGGCAGGTCAGAGCTCCTACGAGCAGTACTTC
.,.,TRBV12-5,TRBJ2-7,12,CASGLSSYEQYF,TGTGCTAGTGGTTTGAGCTCCTACGAGCAGTACTTC
.,.,TRBV27,TRBJ1-1,14,CASSLTGGGAEAFF,TGTGCCAGCAGTTTAACGGGGGGGGGCGCTGAAGCTTTCTTT
.,.,TRBV7-9,TRBJ2-2,17,CASSRKDAWGNTGELFF,TGTGCCAGCAGCCGAAAGGACGCCTGGGGGAACACCGGGGAGCTGTTTTTT
.,.,TRBV7-2,TRBJ1-3,15,CASSLDESSGNTIYF,TGTGCCAGCAGCTTAGACGAGAGCTCTGGAAACACCATATATTTT
.,.,TRBV6-1,TRBJ1-1,14,CASSAREGGTEAFF,TGTGCCAGCAGTGCACGGGAGGGGGGAACTGAAGCTTTCTTT
.,.,TRBV5-1,TRBJ1-1,15,CASSFQGPGLTEAFF,TGCGCCAGCAGCTTCCAGGGCCCGGGGCTCACTGAAGCTTTCTTT
.,once,TRBV7-2,TRBJ2-7,15,CASSPHQRQSYEQYF,TGTGCCAGCAGCCCTCATCAAAGACAGAGCTACGAGCAGTACTTC
TRBD1,.,TRBV11-2,TRBJ2-2,16,CASSLGTGGIAGELFF,TGTGCCAGCAGCTTAGGGACAGGGGGGATTGCCGGGGAGCTGTTTTTT
.,medium-sized,TRBV7-2,TRBJ1-5,16,CASSGESGTPNQPQHF,TGTGCCAGCAGCGGAGAATCGGGGACACCCAATCAGCCCCAGCATTTT
TRBD1,.,TRBV7-2,TRBJ1-4,16,CASSPRPGQVNEKLFF,TGTGCCAGCAGCCCTAGGCCGGGACAGGTTAATGAAAAACTGTTTTTT
.,.,TRBV29-1,TRBJ1-5,13,CSVEDMDNQPQHF,TGCAGCGTTGAAGATATGGACAATCAGCCCCAGCATTTT
TRBD1,.,TRBV5-1,TRBJ1-1,14,CASSLQGARTEAFF,TGCGCCAGCAGCCTCCAGGGGGCGCGAACTGAAGCTTTCTTT
.,.,TRBV6-6,TRBJ1-5,15,CASSPLTGPNQPQHF,TGTGCCAGCAGTCCCCTAACAGGGCCCAATCAGCCCCAGCATTTT
TRBD1,.,TRBV19,TRBJ1-5,15,CASSTNRDRYQPQHF,TGTGCCAGTAGTACGAACCGGGACAGATATCAGCCCCAGCATTTT
.,.,TRBV4-1,TRBJ1-4,18,CASSQDRGTGLRVEKLFF,TGCGCCAGCAGCCAAGATCGGGGTACAGGCCTTAGAGTTGAAAAACTGTTTTTT
TRBD1,.,TRBV5-6,TRBJ2-7,17,CASSLAVPPGQTYEQYF,TGTGCCAGCAGCTTGGCCGTCCCCCCGGGACAGACCTACGAGCAGTACTTC
.,.,TRBV19,TRBJ1-1,13,CASSSRANTEAFF,TGTGCCAGTAGTAGCCGGGCGAACACTGAAGCTTTCTTT
.,.,TRBV6-1,TRBJ2-6,19,CASSETIRGRSSGANVLTF,TGTGCCAGCAGTGAAACCATACGGGGCCGGAGCTCTGGGGCCAACGTCCTGACTTTC
.,.,TRBV2,TRBJ2-7,15,CASSEHGKSSYEQYF,TGTGCCAGCAGTGAACACGGGAAGAGCTCCTACGAGCAGTACTTC
.,.,TRBV2,TRBJ1-1,10,CASGRFEAFF,TGTGCCAGCGGCAGATTTGAAGCTTTCTTT
TRBD1,.,TRBV5-4,TRBJ1-5,14,CASMSRQGVQPQHF,TGTGCCAGCATGTCCCGACAGGGCGTCCAGCCCCAGCATTTT
.,.,TRBV6-4,TRBJ2-3,14,CASSEGPSKDTQYF,TGTGCCAGCAGTGAGGGACCAAGCAAGGATACGCAGTATTTT
.,.,TRBV7-9,TRBJ1-1,14,CASSLLDWNTEAFF,TGTGCCAGCAGCTTGCTGGATTGGAACACTGAAGCTTTCTTT
.,.,TRBV5-1,TRBJ2-3,13,CASNSLGGDTQYF,TGCGCCAGCAACAGCCTGGGGGGAGATACGCAGTATTTT